This TCR beta chain was recovered during a study of T cell responses to AZD1222 COVID-19 vaccine. For the study at large: Analyses pooled second doses at about 4 or about 12 weeks.

The protocol was immunoSEQ multiplex PCR, while the TCRdb copy is restricted to in-frame clones and leaves out a portion. The table has around 96,000 clones, about 88% seen once; the top ten hold 2.5% to 3.5%. The study's findings and limits: The span of vaccine-associated CD4 TCRs extended across spike, with dominance at 160-218 and 743-854. It was only six AZD1222 recipients who were seropositive at baseline. Samples come after the peak T cell response, not at day 14.

On this clone itself: The antigen is unknown.

The sequences come from peripheral blood, collected on day 0 of AZD1222 vaccination. The source of this sequence is an adult in good health.

The CDR3 reads CASSLEQGLRMNTEAFF. The CDR3 coding sequence is TGTGCCAGCAGCTTGGAACAGGGTCTTCGCATGAACACTGAAGCTTTCTTT. The rearrangement links TRBV5-5 to TRBJ1-1; tentatively, D is TRBD1 (6 bases). Between the trimmed V and J ends, which lost 0 bases and 0 bases, there was a span of 15 bases. Looked up from germline, CDR1 is SGHKS and CDR2 is YYEKEE (reference sequence). The CDR3 is made up of 17 amino acids.